The clone carrying this T cell receptor (beta chain) was seen ten or more times. Template switching by 5'RACE produced TCR cDNA, adding a universal primer site and UMIs. TCRdb itself ran the 5' RACE reads through MiXCR, one entry per CDR3 protein. This table has about 26,000 distinct CDR3 sequences, roughly 4.5% appearing once. This entry comes from a study of T cells after yellow fever vaccination. Germline V lookup: CDR1 SGHRS, CDR2 YFSETQ. The CDR3 has 14 amino acids. V shed 5 bases and J shed 1 base, with 12 bases lying between them. General study findings and limits: Across the CD4 and CD8 compartments, a small share of clonotypes was present in both.

Sequences were derived from PBMCs, either bulk or a sorted T-cell subset (CD4+, CD8+, memory, or dextramer-sorted; not recorded which), sampled on the day of the yellow fever booster vaccination. This sequence originates from a young man who received the YFV17D yellow fever vaccine. This rearrangement joins TRBV5-1 to TRBJ1-1; D is unresolved. For the CDR3, the DNA is TGCGCCAGCAGTCCATCCGTTGGGAACACTGAAGCTTTCTTT. It encodes CASSPSVGNTEAFF.